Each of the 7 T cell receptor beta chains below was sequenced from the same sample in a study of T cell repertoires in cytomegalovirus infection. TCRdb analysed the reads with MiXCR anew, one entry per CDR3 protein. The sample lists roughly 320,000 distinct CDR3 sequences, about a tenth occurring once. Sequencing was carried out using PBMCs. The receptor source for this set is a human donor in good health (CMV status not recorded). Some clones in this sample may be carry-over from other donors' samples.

The CDR3 DNA follows: TGTGCCAGCAGCGTAGGAAGGACTAGCGGTTACAATGAGCAGTTCTTC. Translation gives CASSVGRTSGYNEQFF. The rearrangement uses TRBV9 and TRBJ2-1; 10 bases agree with TRBD2. V shed 0 bases and J 4 bases; nucleotides not matched to a gene: 4. CDR1 SGDLS and CDR2 YYNGEE come from the germline V gene. The CDR3 runs 16 residues.

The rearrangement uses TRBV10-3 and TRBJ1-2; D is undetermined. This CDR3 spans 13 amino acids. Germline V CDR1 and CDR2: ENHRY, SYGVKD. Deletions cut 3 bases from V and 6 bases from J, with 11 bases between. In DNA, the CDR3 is TGTGCCATCAGTGAATACCCTAGGAATGGCTACACCTTC. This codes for CAISEYPRNGYTF.

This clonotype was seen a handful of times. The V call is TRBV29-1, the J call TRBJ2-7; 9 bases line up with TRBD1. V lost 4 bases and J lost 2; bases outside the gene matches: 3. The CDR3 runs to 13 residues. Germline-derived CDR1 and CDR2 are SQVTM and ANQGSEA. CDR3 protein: CSVGQGVTYEQYF. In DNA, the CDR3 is TGCAGCGTTGGACAGGGGGTGACCTACGAGCAGTACTTC.

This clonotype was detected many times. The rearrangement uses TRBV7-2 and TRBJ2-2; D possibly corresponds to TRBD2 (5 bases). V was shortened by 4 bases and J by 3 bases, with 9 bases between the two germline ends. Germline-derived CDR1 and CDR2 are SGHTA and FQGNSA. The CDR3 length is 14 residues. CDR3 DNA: TGTGCCAGCAGCTCACTAGGGTACACCGGGGAGCTGTTTTTT. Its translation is CASSSLGYTGELFF. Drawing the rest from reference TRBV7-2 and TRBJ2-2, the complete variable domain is GAGVSQSPSNKVTEKGKDVELRCDPISGHTALYWYRQSLGQGLEFLIYFQGNSAPDKSGLPSDRFSAERTGGSVSTLTIQRTQQEDSAVYLCASSSLGYTGELFFGEGSRLTVL.

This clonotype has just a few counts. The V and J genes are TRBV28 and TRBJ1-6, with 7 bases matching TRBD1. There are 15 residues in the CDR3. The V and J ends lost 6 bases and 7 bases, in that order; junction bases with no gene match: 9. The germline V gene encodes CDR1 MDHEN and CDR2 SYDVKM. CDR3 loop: CASRPPRQGNSPLHF. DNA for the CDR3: TGTGCCAGCAGACCTCCGAGACAGGGAAATTCACCCCTCCACTTT.

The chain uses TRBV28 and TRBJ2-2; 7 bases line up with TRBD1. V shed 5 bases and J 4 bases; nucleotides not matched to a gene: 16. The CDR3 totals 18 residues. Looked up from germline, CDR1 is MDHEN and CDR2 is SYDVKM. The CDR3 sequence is CASSLPYRGVMATGELFF. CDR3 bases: TGTGCCAGCAGTCTCCCCTACAGGGGAGTTATGGCCACCGGGGAGCTGTTTTTT.

The CDR3 DNA sequence: TGCGCCAGCATGGGGGGGGGCGCTTTGTGCAATCAGCCCCAGCATTTT. It encodes CASMGGGALCNQPQHF. The rearrangement links TRBV23-1 to TRBJ1-5; D is perhaps TRBD1 (6 bases). TRBV23-1 is given ORF status, its function remaining uncertain. Trimming shortened V by 7 bases and J by 2 bases, and 18 bases separated the two germline ends. CDR3 length equals 16 residues.